What follows are 13 T cell receptor beta chains derived from one specimen sequenced in a study of Graves' ophthalmopathy and Graves' hyperthyroidism. Beta-chain TCR CDR3 regions were amplified from RNA transcripts. After a first-round RT-PCR with HTBI primers, a second-round multiplex PCR was run. TCRdb reanalysed the multiplex PCR reads using MiXCR and keeps one entry per CDR3 protein. The sample consists of about 400,000 distinct CDR3 sequences, 15% of them appearing once. The sample comprised peripheral blood. The source of these receptors is a woman younger than 30 with stable Graves' hyperthyroidism.

At least ten counts were recorded for this clonotype. This chain links TRBV29-1 with TRBJ1-2; D might be TRBD1 (6 bases). This CDR3 region has 12 residues. With 7 bases removed from V and 7 bases from J, the gap between germline ends came to 16 bases. Germline assignment: CDR1 SQVTM and CDR2 ANQGSEA. This CDR3 reads CSDGGPVGGYTF. CDR3 DNA: TGCAGCGACGGGGGGCCCGTTGGTGGCTACACCTTC.

The sample holds one count of this clonotype. The chain couples TRBV15 to TRBJ1-1, with D uncertain. Germline V lookup: CDR1 LNHNV, CDR2 YYDKDF (reference sequence). CDR3 length: 15 residues. Trimming cost V 0 bases and J 1 base, with 9 bases left between them. CDR3 protein: CATSRETVRNTEAFF. Written as DNA, the CDR3 is TGTGCCACCAGCAGAGAGACGGTTCGGAACACTGAAGCTTTCTTT.

This clonotype was picked up many times. V and J are TRBV20-1 and TRBJ2-5, with 10 positions matching TRBD2. The V and J ends lost 6 bases and 3 bases, in that order; junction bases with no gene match: 10. Germline assignment: CDR1 DFQATT and CDR2 SNEGSKA (reference sequence). This CDR3 spans 15 amino acids. The CDR3 sequence: CSAAPTSGRKETQYF. The CDR3 region has the DNA TGCAGTGCCGCCCCGACTAGCGGGCGAAAAGAGACCCAGTACTTC.

Only a few counts were recorded for this clonotype. The chain is built from TRBV12-3 or TRBV12-4 and TRBJ1-4; D is perhaps TRBD1 (5 bases). V lost 3 bases and J 8 bases, leaving 10 bases between the germline ends. The CDR3 contains 13 residues. The CDR3: CASSLGGREKLFF. The DNA of the CDR3 is TGTGCCAGCAGTTTGGGGGGGAGAGAAAAACTGTTTTTT.

This clonotype was detected ten times or more. The rearrangement uses TRBV7-2 and TRBJ1-2, with a tentative D call TRBD1 (5 bases). Trimming left V 5 bases short and J 8 bases short, with 9 bases between. Germline V gene sequence: CDR1 SGHTA, CDR2 FQGNSA. This CDR3 spans 11 amino acids. The DNA of the CDR3 is TGTGCCAGCAGCCCCCGGGACGGCTACACCTTC. Its translation is CASSPRDGYTF.

This clonotype was found many times. The genes are TRBV27 and TRBJ1-2; D not certain. Germline CDR1 MNHEY, CDR2 SMNVEV (reference sequence). The V gene lost 8 bases and the J gene lost 3 bases, with 19 bases spanning the gap. The CDR3 contains 15 residues. In DNA form, the CDR3 reads TGTGCCAGCGCCTTGGGGAGTTTACCGCACTATGGCTACACCTTC. It codes for CASALGSLPHYGYTF.

The V call is TRBV2, the J call TRBJ1-1, with D hard to call. Looked up from germline, CDR1 is SNHLY and CDR2 is FYNNEI. V shed 4 bases and J shed 0 bases, with 12 bases lying between them. The CDR3 spans 15 residues. The CDR3: CASSVEQVMNTEAFF. The CDR3 DNA reads as TGTGCCAGCAGTGTTGAGCAAGTCATGAACACTGAAGCTTTCTTT. Together with reference TRBV2 and TRBJ1-1, the CDR3 gives the full variable domain: EPEVTQTPSHQVTQMGQEVILRCVPISNHLYFYWYRQILGQKVEFLVSFYNNEISEKSEIFDDQFSVERPDGSNFTLKIRSTKLEDSAMYFCASSVEQVMNTEAFFGQGTRLTVV.

This clonotype was detected ten times or more. The junction departs from the called germline gene at one end, perhaps through a read error. V gene TRBV6-2 or TRBV6-3 combines with J gene TRBJ1-5; the D is unclear. The CDR3 sequence is 15 residues long. Germline CDR1 reads MNHEY; CDR2 reads SVGEGT. DNA of the CDR3: TGTACCAGCAGTGTCGGGAGGACTTGGAATCAGCCCCAGCATTTT. Translated: CTSSVGRTWNQPQHF.

This clonotype has at least ten counts. This sequence joins TRBV15 and TRBJ2-7; 10 bases agree with TRBD1. With V trimmed by 0 bases and J by 2 bases, 7 bases remained unmatched. The CDR3 covers 17 residues. Germline CDR1 is LNHNV and CDR2 is YYDKDF (reference sequence). In nucleotides, the CDR3 is TGTGCCACCAGCAGAGATCAAATCGGGACAGGGGCCTACGAGCAGTACTTC. This sequence encodes CATSRDQIGTGAYEQYF.

Ten or more counts support this clonotype. The rearrangement uses TRBV29-1 and TRBJ2-7; D might be TRBD1 or TRBD2, each matching 5 bases. Deletions cut 3 bases from V and 2 bases from J, with 11 bases between. This CDR3 has 13 residues. The germline CDR1 and CDR2 sequences are SQVTM and ANQGSEA. The CDR3 DNA sequence: TGCAGCGTTGACCGGGACGGGACCTACGAGCAGTACTTC. It yields the protein CSVDRDGTYEQYF.

At least ten counts were recorded for this clonotype. V usage is TRBV19 and J usage is TRBJ1-5; D is undetermined. CDR1 is LNHDA, CDR2 SQIVND, per germline (reference sequence). V was cut by 6 bases and J by 0 bases, with 12 bases left in between. This CDR3 is built from 15 residues. CDR3 residues: CASREVPNSNQPQHF. CDR3 nucleotides: TGTGCCAGTAGAGAGGTTCCTAATAGCAATCAGCCCCAGCATTTT.

This clonotype was counted ten times or more. The chain carries TRBV6-1 and TRBJ1-2; D gene unclear. Germline V gene data show CDR1 as MNHNS and CDR2 as SASEGT. This CDR3 has 15 residues. Trimming left V 6 bases short and J 5 bases short, with 19 bases between. The CDR3 sequence: CASRSYQEALYGYTF. The DNA of the CDR3 is TGTGCCAGCAGAAGTTACCAGGAGGCCCTATATGGCTACACCTTC.

This clonotype was seen at least ten times. The chain uses TRBV12-3 or TRBV12-4 and TRBJ1-1; 7 nucleotides agree with TRBD1. This CDR3 comprises 13 residues. Trimming at V came to 6 bases and at J to 6 bases, leaving 7 bases not matched to a gene. CDR3 DNA: TGTGCCAGCAGCATACAGGGGTGGGCTGAAGCTTTCTTT. Translated, it gives CASSIQGWAEAFF.